This is a list of T cell receptor beta chains from one sample in a study of T cell responses to AZD1222 COVID-19 vaccine. Sequencing was performed with immunoSEQ multiplex PCR; in TCRdb, only in-frame clones are kept and a portion is missing. The top ten hold just under 3% of the sample, which has about 140,000 clones, about 89% seen once. This material consisted of peripheral blood, taken on day 0 of AZD1222 vaccination. These TCRs come from an adult in good health. Both conserved end residues are part of each CDR3. The order of the fields is D gene, V gene, clone size, J gene, CDR3 DNA, CDR3 protein. A D gene is named only where the DNA matches it firmly. Clone size, where shown, is once, few, many, or a class for clones that have expanded.

TRBD1	TRBV6-2/TRBV6-3	.	TRBJ1-5	TGTGCCAGCAGTCAAACTCGGGACAGATCATATAGCAATCAGCCCCAGCATTTT	CASSQTRDRSYSNQPQHF
.	TRBV6-5	.	TRBJ1-2	TGTGCCAGCAGTTTCTCCCTGGACTTAAACTATGGCTACACCTTC	CASSFSLDLNYGYTF
.	TRBV15	few	TRBJ1-2	TGTGCCACCAGCAGAGGTGGGGTTGGCTATGGCTACACCTTC	CATSRGGVGYGYTF
.	TRBV7-9	.	TRBJ2-1	TGTGCCAGCAGCTTAGAAAGACGGCAGGAGCAGTTCTTC	CASSLERRQEQFF
.	TRBV2	.	TRBJ1-6	TGTGCCAGCAGTCGCAGAGTTTCACCCCTCCACTTT	CASSRRVSPLHF
.	TRBV6-5	.	TRBJ1-2	TGTGCCAGCAGGGGAATGACAGCCCTAAACACCTTC	CASRGMTALNTF
.	TRBV5-6	.	TRBJ1-6	TGTGCCAGCAGTTTTCCGGGGAGTTCACCCCTCCACTTT	CASSFPGSSPLHF
.	TRBV2	.	TRBJ2-1	TGTGCCAGCAGTGTCGAGGACAACTACAATGAGCAGTTCTTC	CASSVEDNYNEQFF
.	TRBV24-1	.	TRBJ2-3	TGTGCCACCAGTGATCTGTACACAGATACGCAGTATTTT	CATSDLYTDTQYF
.	TRBV24-1	.	TRBJ2-1	TGTGCCACCAGTGATGGAGTGAGCAATGAGCAGTTCTTC	CATSDGVSNEQFF
.	TRBV3-1/TRBV3-2	.	TRBJ2-5	TGTGCCAGCCGCGTGACCGGTTCCCAAGAGACCCAGTACTTC	CASRVTGSQETQYF
.	TRBV7-9	few	TRBJ1-1	TGTGCCAGCAGCTTGCAGGGGAACACTGAAGCTTTCTTT	CASSLQGNTEAFF
.	TRBV10-2	few	TRBJ1-1	TGCGCCAGCAGTTCCCGGGGGGGGAGCCAATTGAACACTGAAGCTTTCTTT	CASSSRGGSQLNTEAFF
.	TRBV27	.	TRBJ1-4	TGTGCCAGCAGTTTATCCCCGGCAGGGCCCGAAAAACTGTTTTTT	CASSLSPAGPEKLFF
.	TRBV4-3	.	TRBJ2-3	TGCGCCAGCAGCCAGTACAGCACAGATACGCAGTATTTT	CASSQYSTDTQYF
TRBD1	TRBV12-3/TRBV12-4	.	TRBJ1-2	TGTGCCAGCAGCCGGGACAGCTACTATGGCTACACCTTC	CASSRDSYYGYTF
.	TRBV6-2/TRBV6-3	.	TRBJ2-7	TGTGCCAGCAGTTACTCACACCAACAGTACTTC	CASSYSHQQYF
.	TRBV3-1/TRBV3-2	.	TRBJ1-1	TGTGCCAGCAGCTCCCTGGACCCACCCCGCTTTGAAGCTTTCTTT	CASSSLDPPRFEAFF
.	TRBV7-9	few	TRBJ2-1	TGTGCCAGCAGCCTAAAAGCAGGAGGAAGGTCCTACAATGAGCAGTTCTTC	CASSLKAGGRSYNEQFF
TRBD1	TRBV14	.	TRBJ2-7	TGTGCCAGCAGCTTCGGAGGGACAGGGGGCACCGAGCAGTACTTC	CASSFGGTGGTEQYF
.	TRBV2	once	TRBJ2-5	TGTGCCAGCAGTGCTAGTCAAGAGACCCAGTACTTC	CASSASQETQYF
TRBD1	TRBV18	.	TRBJ2-3	TGTGCCAGCGCCCGGGACAGGTGGACAGATACGCAGTATTTT	CASARDRWTDTQYF
TRBD1	TRBV6-6	.	TRBJ1-5	TGTGCCAGCAGCCGATCCGGGACAGGGATAAATCAGCCCCAGCATTTT	CASSRSGTGINQPQHF
TRBD2	TRBV7-9	once	TRBJ2-2	TGTGCCAGCAGCTTAACTAGGACTAGCGGGAACACCGGGGAGCTGTTTTTT	CASSLTRTSGNTGELFF
.	TRBV20-1	once	TRBJ2-1	TGCAGTGCTAGTTTTCCCTTGCAGTTCTTC	CSASFPLQFF
TRBD1	TRBV28	few	TRBJ2-6	TGTGCCAGCAGTTCCCAGGGGGCGTCAAGCTCTGGGGCCAACGTCCTGACTTTC	CASSSQGASSSGANVLTF
TRBD1	TRBV5-5	.	TRBJ1-4	TGTGCCAGCAGCCGAAGCGACAGGGGGCATGAAAAACTGTTTTTT	CASSRSDRGHEKLFF
.	TRBV4-1	.	TRBJ2-1	TGCGCCAGCAGCTCCCCAGCGAAACCCTACAATGAGCAGTTCTTC	CASSSPAKPYNEQFF
TRBD1	TRBV10-2	.	TRBJ1-2	TGCGCCAGCAGTTATCAGGGTACAGGGGCGGGGTATGGCTACACCTTC	CASSYQGTGAGYGYTF